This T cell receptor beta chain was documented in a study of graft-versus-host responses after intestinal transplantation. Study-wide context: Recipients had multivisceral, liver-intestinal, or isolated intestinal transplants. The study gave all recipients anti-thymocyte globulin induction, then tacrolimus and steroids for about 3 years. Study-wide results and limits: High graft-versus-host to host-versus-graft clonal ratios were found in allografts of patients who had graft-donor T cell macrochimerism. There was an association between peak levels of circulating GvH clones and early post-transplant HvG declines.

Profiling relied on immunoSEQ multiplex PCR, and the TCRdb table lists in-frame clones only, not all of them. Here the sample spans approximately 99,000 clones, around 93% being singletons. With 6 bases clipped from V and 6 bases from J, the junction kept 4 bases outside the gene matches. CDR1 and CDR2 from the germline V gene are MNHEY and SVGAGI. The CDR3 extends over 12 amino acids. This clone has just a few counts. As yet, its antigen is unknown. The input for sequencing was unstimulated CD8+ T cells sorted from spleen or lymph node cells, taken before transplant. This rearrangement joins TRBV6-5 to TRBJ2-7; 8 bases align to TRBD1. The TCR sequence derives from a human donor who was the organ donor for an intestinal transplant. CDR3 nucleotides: TGTGCCAGCAGGTCCACAGGGGGCGAGCAGTACTTC. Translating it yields CASRSTGGEQYF.